These T cell receptor beta chains were read from a single sample in a study of control samples from healthy donors and cancer patients. The table came from immunoSEQ multiplex PCR; TCRdb's copy has only in-frame clones and leaves some out. Among about 51,000 clones, roughly 80% were seen once, and the ten largest hold around 9.1%. Material for sequencing was blood. The source is a man in his 70s in good health. The CDR3 runs from the conserved cysteine through the conserved F or W. A D gene is named only where the DNA matches it firmly. The size of a clone is reported for some rows only, either as once, few or many, or as a class for expanded clones.

d_call: TRBD1; j_call: TRBJ1-2; clone_size: -; v_call: TRBV6-5; cdr3_nt: TGTGCCAGCAGTTACTCGAGACAGGGATGGTATGGCTACACCTTC; cdr3_aa: CASSYSRQGWYGYTF
d_call: -; j_call: TRBJ1-1; clone_size: -; v_call: TRBV28; cdr3_nt: TGTGCCAGCAGTCCCCAGAGGTATGAAGCTTTCTTT; cdr3_aa: CASSPQRYEAFF
d_call: -; j_call: TRBJ1-5; clone_size: -; v_call: TRBV27; cdr3_nt: TGTGCCAGCTCTCCTATTAGCAATCAGCCCCAGCATTTT; cdr3_aa: CASSPISNQPQHF
d_call: -; j_call: TRBJ2-7; clone_size: -; v_call: TRBV7-2; cdr3_nt: TGTGCCAGCAGCTTACGGTCCGAGCAGTACTTC; cdr3_aa: CASSLRSEQYF
d_call: TRBD1; j_call: TRBJ2-7; clone_size: -; v_call: TRBV28; cdr3_nt: TGTGCCAGCAGATCGACAGGGTTGAGCTCCTACGAGCAGTACTTC; cdr3_aa: CASRSTGLSSYEQYF
d_call: -; j_call: TRBJ2-5; clone_size: -; v_call: TRBV7-2; cdr3_nt: TGTGCCAGCAGCTATATTGACCCAAAGCAAGAGACCCAGTACTTC; cdr3_aa: CASSYIDPKQETQYF
d_call: TRBD1; j_call: TRBJ1-5; clone_size: -; v_call: TRBV2; cdr3_nt: TGTGCCAGCAGCGCTGGGACAGGGGATAATCAGCCCCAGCATTTT; cdr3_aa: CASSAGTGDNQPQHF
d_call: TRBD1; j_call: TRBJ1-1; clone_size: -; v_call: TRBV5-1; cdr3_nt: TGCGCCAGCAGCCTAGGACAGGGGGGGAACACTGAAGCTTTCTTT; cdr3_aa: CASSLGQGGNTEAFF
d_call: -; j_call: TRBJ1-5; clone_size: -; v_call: TRBV7-2; cdr3_nt: TGTGCCAGCGCGGAAAACCCGGCGTCCAATCAGCCCCAGCATTTT; cdr3_aa: CASAENPASNQPQHF
d_call: -; j_call: TRBJ2-1; clone_size: -; v_call: TRBV7-9; cdr3_nt: TGTGCCAGCAGCTCCCAGGACAGAGAGCAGTTCTTC; cdr3_aa: CASSSQDREQFF
d_call: -; j_call: TRBJ1-5; clone_size: -; v_call: TRBV30; cdr3_nt: TGTGCCTGGAGTGGACAGGGCAATCAGCCCCAGCATTTT; cdr3_aa: CAWSGQGNQPQHF
d_call: -; j_call: TRBJ2-6; clone_size: few; v_call: TRBV6-5; cdr3_nt: TGTGCCAGTAGACTGTTCTCTGGGGCCAACGTCCTGACTTTC; cdr3_aa: CASRLFSGANVLTF
d_call: -; j_call: TRBJ1-5; clone_size: -; v_call: TRBV4-1; cdr3_nt: TGCGCCAGCAGCATCGACGGGTGGGGCAATCAGCCCCAGCATTTT; cdr3_aa: CASSIDGWGNQPQHF
d_call: -; j_call: TRBJ2-3; clone_size: few; v_call: TRBV10-2; cdr3_nt: TGCGCCAGCAGTGAGTGGGGAAGGATCACAGATACGCAGTATTTT; cdr3_aa: CASSEWGRITDTQYF
d_call: TRBD1; j_call: TRBJ1-2; clone_size: once; v_call: TRBV7-2; cdr3_nt: TGTGCCAGCAGCTTACTTCAGGGGGATGGCTACACCTTC; cdr3_aa: CASSLLQGDGYTF
d_call: -; j_call: TRBJ1-5; clone_size: -; v_call: TRBV6-1; cdr3_nt: TGTGCCAGCAGTGAAGGTGGGGGTATGAGTCAGCCCCAGCATTTT; cdr3_aa: CASSEGGGMSQPQHF
d_call: -; j_call: TRBJ2-7; clone_size: -; v_call: TRBV19; cdr3_nt: TGTGCCAGTAGTATAGACAGGGACTACGAGCAGTACTTC; cdr3_aa: CASSIDRDYEQYF
d_call: -; j_call: TRBJ2-3; clone_size: -; v_call: TRBV19; cdr3_nt: TGTGCCAGTAAACCCGGGCGGGGCAACTTGGATACGCAGTATTTT; cdr3_aa: CASKPGRGNLDTQYF
d_call: -; j_call: TRBJ1-4; clone_size: -; v_call: TRBV9; cdr3_nt: TGTGCCAGCAGCGCTTGGAATAATGAAAAACTGTTTTTT; cdr3_aa: CASSAWNNEKLFF
d_call: TRBD2; j_call: TRBJ2-1; clone_size: -; v_call: TRBV27; cdr3_nt: TGTGCCAGCAGTTTAACGAGGGGACTACTCAATGAGCAGTTCTTC; cdr3_aa: CASSLTRGLLNEQFF
d_call: -; j_call: TRBJ1-5; clone_size: few; v_call: TRBV6-5; cdr3_nt: TGTGCCAGCAGCCTCGACAGGAATCAGCCCCAGCATTTT; cdr3_aa: CASSLDRNQPQHF
d_call: TRBD2; j_call: TRBJ2-7; clone_size: -; v_call: TRBV19; cdr3_nt: TGTGCCAGTAGCGACGGGGGGGGTTCGGGCGAGCAGTACTTC; cdr3_aa: CASSDGGGSGEQYF
d_call: TRBD2; j_call: TRBJ2-5; clone_size: -; v_call: TRBV5-1; cdr3_nt: TGCGCCAGCAGCTTGGCGCGGGGGGCCTCCCAAGAGACCCAGTACTTC; cdr3_aa: CASSLARGASQETQYF
d_call: TRBD2; j_call: TRBJ2-1; clone_size: -; v_call: TRBV11-3; cdr3_nt: TGTGCCAGCAGCTCCCTCTTGGCCAGCGGGGGGAGTTACAATGAGCAGTTCTTC; cdr3_aa: CASSSLLASGGSYNEQFF
d_call: -; j_call: TRBJ2-3; clone_size: -; v_call: TRBV7-2; cdr3_nt: TGTGCCAGCAGCCCATCCGCGGGGCGCACAGATACGCAGTATTTT; cdr3_aa: CASSPSAGRTDTQYF
d_call: -; j_call: TRBJ2-3; clone_size: -; v_call: TRBV7-2; cdr3_nt: TGTGCCAGCAGCTTTACAGGGCCCACAGATACGCAGTATTTT; cdr3_aa: CASSFTGPTDTQYF
d_call: -; j_call: TRBJ1-4; clone_size: once; v_call: TRBV2; cdr3_nt: TGTGCCACACGACCCCGCTCAACTAATGAAAAACTGTTTTTT; cdr3_aa: CATRPRSTNEKLFF
d_call: -; j_call: TRBJ1-1; clone_size: medium-sized; v_call: TRBV7-9; cdr3_nt: TGTGCCAGCAGCTTAAGTCAGTCGGGCACTGAAGCTTTCTTT; cdr3_aa: CASSLSQSGTEAFF
d_call: -; j_call: TRBJ2-3; clone_size: few; v_call: TRBV30; cdr3_nt: TGTGCCTGGAGTGTATCGGGTAGCGGCCCCACAGATACGCAGTATTTT; cdr3_aa: CAWSVSGSGPTDTQYF
d_call: -; j_call: TRBJ1-1; clone_size: -; v_call: TRBV5-6; cdr3_nt: TGTGCCAGCAGCTGGGGGACCGAGATTCTGGCTGAAGCTTTCTTT; cdr3_aa: CASSWGTEILAEAFF
d_call: TRBD1; j_call: TRBJ2-1; clone_size: -; v_call: TRBV30; cdr3_nt: TGTGCCTGGAGACAGGGGGCGGATAGGTACAATGAGCAGTTCTTC; cdr3_aa: CAWRQGADRYNEQFF
d_call: -; j_call: TRBJ2-1; clone_size: -; v_call: TRBV7-2; cdr3_nt: TGTGCCAGCAGTCCCCTGGGTGTATATGAGCAGTTCTTC; cdr3_aa: CASSPLGVYEQFF
d_call: -; j_call: TRBJ1-2; clone_size: -; v_call: TRBV5-5; cdr3_nt: TGTGCCAGCAGCTTGGCATCCCAGAATTCAAACTATGGCTACACCTTC; cdr3_aa: CASSLASQNSNYGYTF
d_call: -; j_call: TRBJ1-6; clone_size: few; v_call: TRBV27; cdr3_nt: TGTGCCAGCAGTTTTTTTGGGGGTAATTCACCCCTCCACTTT; cdr3_aa: CASSFFGGNSPLHF
d_call: TRBD1; j_call: TRBJ1-3; clone_size: -; v_call: TRBV30; cdr3_nt: TGTGCCTGGGATGGACAGGGCGGAAACACCATATATTTT; cdr3_aa: CAWDGQGGNTIYF
d_call: -; j_call: TRBJ1-4; clone_size: -; v_call: TRBV5-5; cdr3_nt: TGTGCCAGCAGCTTGGGCCAGGGAAATGAAAAACTGTTTTTT; cdr3_aa: CASSLGQGNEKLFF
d_call: -; j_call: TRBJ2-1; clone_size: -; v_call: TRBV7-6; cdr3_nt: TGTGCCAGCAGCTTTAGGCAGGGCAACTACAATGAGCAGTTCTTC; cdr3_aa: CASSFRQGNYNEQFF
d_call: -; j_call: TRBJ1-1; clone_size: -; v_call: TRBV6-6; cdr3_nt: TGTGCCAGCAGTTACTCGAATCTGGGGACTGAAGCTTTCTTT; cdr3_aa: CASSYSNLGTEAFF
d_call: -; j_call: TRBJ2-3; clone_size: once; v_call: TRBV24-1; cdr3_nt: TGTGCCACCAGTGATTGGCGTGCAGGTCCTAGCACAGATACGCAGTATTTT; cdr3_aa: CATSDWRAGPSTDTQYF
d_call: -; j_call: TRBJ2-1; clone_size: -; v_call: TRBV7-9; cdr3_nt: TGTGCCACCCATAGGGGGCTTAGCGGGTCCTACAATGAGCAGTTCTTC; cdr3_aa: CATHRGLSGSYNEQFF
d_call: -; j_call: TRBJ1-1; clone_size: once; v_call: TRBV5-1; cdr3_nt: TGCGCCAGCAGCTTAAAATCGGACACTGAAGCTTTCTTT; cdr3_aa: CASSLKSDTEAFF
d_call: -; j_call: TRBJ2-7; clone_size: -; v_call: TRBV6-5; cdr3_nt: TGTGCCAGCAGGACCCCCGGGGTTTTGGCCTACGAGCAGTACTTC; cdr3_aa: CASRTPGVLAYEQYF
d_call: -; j_call: TRBJ2-7; clone_size: -; v_call: TRBV28; cdr3_nt: TGTGCCAGCAGTTTATTCCCAGGGGGGTACGAGCAGTACTTC; cdr3_aa: CASSLFPGGYEQYF
d_call: -; j_call: TRBJ2-1; clone_size: -; v_call: TRBV7-9; cdr3_nt: TGTGCCAGCAGCTTAGCTGGCGCCGGCTCCTACAATGAGCAGTTCTTC; cdr3_aa: CASSLAGAGSYNEQFF
d_call: -; j_call: TRBJ2-3; clone_size: once; v_call: TRBV9; cdr3_nt: TGTGCCAGCAGCGTAGCCGGAAGGGGAAGCACAGATACGCAGTATTTT; cdr3_aa: CASSVAGRGSTDTQYF
d_call: TRBD2; j_call: TRBJ2-1; clone_size: -; v_call: TRBV10-3; cdr3_nt: TGTGCCATCGGAGGACTAGCGGGGACCTCCTACAATGAGCAGTTCTTC; cdr3_aa: CAIGGLAGTSYNEQFF
d_call: -; j_call: TRBJ2-5; clone_size: few; v_call: TRBV6-1; cdr3_nt: TGTGCCAGCAGTGAAGCGTGGACAGACCGAGAGACCCAGTACTTC; cdr3_aa: CASSEAWTDRETQYF
d_call: -; j_call: TRBJ2-1; clone_size: -; v_call: TRBV3-1/TRBV3-2; cdr3_nt: TGTGCCAGCAGCCAAGATGTGGGCCCGGAGCAGTTCTTC; cdr3_aa: CASSQDVGPEQFF
d_call: TRBD2; j_call: TRBJ2-3; clone_size: few; v_call: TRBV2; cdr3_nt: TGTGCCAGCAGTTTAGCGGGAGGGACAGATACGCAGTATTTT; cdr3_aa: CASSLAGGTDTQYF
d_call: -; j_call: TRBJ1-4; clone_size: -; v_call: TRBV7-2; cdr3_nt: TGTGCCAGCAGCTCCCCCATGGGGGGCACTAATGAAAAACTGTTTTTT; cdr3_aa: CASSSPMGGTNEKLFF
d_call: -; j_call: TRBJ2-3; clone_size: -; v_call: TRBV29-1; cdr3_nt: TGCAGCGTTGACAACCCCGTGGGGACAGATACGCAGTATTTT; cdr3_aa: CSVDNPVGTDTQYF
d_call: TRBD1; j_call: TRBJ2-1; clone_size: -; v_call: TRBV10-3; cdr3_nt: TGTGCCATTGGGACAGGGGGGAGTAATGAGCAGTTCTTC; cdr3_aa: CAIGTGGSNEQFF
d_call: -; j_call: TRBJ2-7; clone_size: once; v_call: TRBV6-5; cdr3_nt: TGTGCCAGCAGTTCGCCTCGATACGAGCAGTACTTC; cdr3_aa: CASSSPRYEQYF
d_call: TRBD1; j_call: TRBJ2-7; clone_size: -; v_call: TRBV28; cdr3_nt: TGTGCCAGCAGCCTCCTTGGACAGGATGACTACGAGCAGTACTTC; cdr3_aa: CASSLLGQDDYEQYF
d_call: -; j_call: TRBJ2-2; clone_size: -; v_call: TRBV3-1/TRBV3-2; cdr3_nt: TGTGCCAGCATCGGGACAACCAACACCGGGGAGCTGTTTTTT; cdr3_aa: CASIGTTNTGELFF